This T cell receptor (beta chain) stems from a study of CD8 T cells in Susac syndrome. Overall study results and limits: Susac CD8+ cells expanded clonally the most in TEMRA cells and in active patients.

V trimming: 3 bases; J trimming: 3 bases; junction bases outside the gene matches: 10. CDR1 is LNHDA and CDR2 is SQIVND in the germline V gene (reference sequence). The length of the CDR3 is 17 residues. A note on this clonotype: Its matching antigen is unknown.

Random hexamers served to reverse transcribe roughly 0.5 to 1 ug RNA. The authors amplified TCR beta CDR3 across 54 Vbeta and 13 Jbeta using immunoSEQ multiplex PCR. MiXCR, run by TCRdb on the immunoSEQ multiplex PCR reads, gives a single entry per CDR3 protein. This table has more than 70,000 distinct CDR3 sequences, approximately 93% appearing once. Sequencing input: CD8+ T cells from PBMCs. This clonotype was obtained from a human donor with Susac syndrome. J is TRBJ2-1 and V is TRBV19, with 8 bases aligning to TRBD2. The DNA of the CDR3 is TGTGCCAGTAGTATCAAGGCTAGCGGGTATCTCTACAATGAGCAGTTCTTC. It translates to CASSIKASGYLYNEQFF.